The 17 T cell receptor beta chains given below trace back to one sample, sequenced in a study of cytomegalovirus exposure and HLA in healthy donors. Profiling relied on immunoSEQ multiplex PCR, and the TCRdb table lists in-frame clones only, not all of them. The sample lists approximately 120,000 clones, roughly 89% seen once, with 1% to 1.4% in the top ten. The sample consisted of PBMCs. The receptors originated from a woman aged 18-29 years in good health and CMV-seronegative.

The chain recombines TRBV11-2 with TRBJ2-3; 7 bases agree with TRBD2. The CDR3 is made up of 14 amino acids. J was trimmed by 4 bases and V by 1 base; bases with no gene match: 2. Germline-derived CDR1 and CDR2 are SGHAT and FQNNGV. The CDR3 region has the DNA TGTGCCAGCAGCTTAGCCGGGGGGTCAGATACGCAGTATTTT. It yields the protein CASSLAGGSDTQYF.

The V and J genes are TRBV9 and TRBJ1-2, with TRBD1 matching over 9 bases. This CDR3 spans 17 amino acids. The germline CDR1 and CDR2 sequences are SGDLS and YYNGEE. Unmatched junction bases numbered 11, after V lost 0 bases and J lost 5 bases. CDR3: CASSVERTGALGYGYTF. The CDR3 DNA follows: TGTGCCAGCAGCGTAGAGAGGACAGGGGCGCTGGGGTATGGCTACACCTTC.

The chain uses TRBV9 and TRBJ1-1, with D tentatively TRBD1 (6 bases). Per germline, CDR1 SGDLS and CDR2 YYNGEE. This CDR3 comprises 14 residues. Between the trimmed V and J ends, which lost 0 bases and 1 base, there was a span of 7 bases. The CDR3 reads CASSVGTANTEAFF. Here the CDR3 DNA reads TGTGCCAGCAGCGTAGGGACAGCGAACACTGAAGCTTTCTTT. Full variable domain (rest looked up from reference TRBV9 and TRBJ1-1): DSGVTQTPKHLITATGQRVTLRCSPRSGDLSVYWYQQSLDQGLQFLIQYYNGEERAKGNILERFSAQQFPDLHSELNLSSLELGDSALYFCASSVGTANTEAFFGQGTRLTVV.

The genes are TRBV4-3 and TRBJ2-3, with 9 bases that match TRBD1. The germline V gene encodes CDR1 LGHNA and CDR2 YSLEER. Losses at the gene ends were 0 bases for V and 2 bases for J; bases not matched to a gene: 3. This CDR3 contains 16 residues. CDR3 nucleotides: TGCGCCAGCAGCCAAGAGGGACAGGGTAACACAGATACGCAGTATTTT. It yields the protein CASSQEGQGNTDTQYF.

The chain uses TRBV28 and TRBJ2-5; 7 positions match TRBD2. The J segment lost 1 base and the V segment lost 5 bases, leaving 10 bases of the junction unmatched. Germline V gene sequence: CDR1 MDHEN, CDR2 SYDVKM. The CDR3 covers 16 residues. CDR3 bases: TGTGCCAGCAGTATGTCTGGGGGGGGGATCCAAGAGACCCAGTACTTC. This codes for CASSMSGGGIQETQYF.

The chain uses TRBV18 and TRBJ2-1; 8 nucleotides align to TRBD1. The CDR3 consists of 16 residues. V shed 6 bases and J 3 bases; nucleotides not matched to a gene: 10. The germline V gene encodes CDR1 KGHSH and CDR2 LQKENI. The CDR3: CASSPQTGAFYNEQFF. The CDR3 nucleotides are TGTGCCAGCTCGCCGCAGACAGGGGCTTTCTACAATGAGCAGTTCTTC.

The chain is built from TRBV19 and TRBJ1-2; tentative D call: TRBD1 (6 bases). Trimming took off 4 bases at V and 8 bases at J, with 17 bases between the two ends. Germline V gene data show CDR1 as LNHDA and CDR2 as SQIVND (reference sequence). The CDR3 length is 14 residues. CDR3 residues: CASSNDRPLRGYTF. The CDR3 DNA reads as TGTGCCAGTAGTAACGACAGGCCGCTTAGAGGCTACACCTTC.

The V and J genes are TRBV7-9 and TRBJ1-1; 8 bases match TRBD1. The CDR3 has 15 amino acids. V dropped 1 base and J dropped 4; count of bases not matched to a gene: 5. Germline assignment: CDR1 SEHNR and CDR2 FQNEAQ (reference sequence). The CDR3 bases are TGTGCCAGCAGCTTAGAAAATACAGGGGGCACTGAAGCTTTCTTT. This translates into CASSLENTGGTEAFF.

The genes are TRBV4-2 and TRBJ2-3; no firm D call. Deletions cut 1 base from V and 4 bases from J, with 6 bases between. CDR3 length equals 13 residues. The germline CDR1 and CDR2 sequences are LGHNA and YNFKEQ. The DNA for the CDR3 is TGTGCCAGCAGCCAAGCCGTTCCAGATACGCAGTATTTT. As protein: CASSQAVPDTQYF.

The CDR3 is CASSTGTGYNEQFF. CDR3 DNA: TGTGCCAGCAGCACCGGTACAGGGTACAATGAGCAGTTCTTC. The chain joins TRBV7-2 to TRBJ2-1, with D possibly matching TRBD1 (6 bases). This CDR3 is 14 amino acids long. Trimming removed 5 bases from V and 4 bases from J, with 12 bases in between. Looked up from germline, CDR1 is SGHTA and CDR2 is FQGNSA.

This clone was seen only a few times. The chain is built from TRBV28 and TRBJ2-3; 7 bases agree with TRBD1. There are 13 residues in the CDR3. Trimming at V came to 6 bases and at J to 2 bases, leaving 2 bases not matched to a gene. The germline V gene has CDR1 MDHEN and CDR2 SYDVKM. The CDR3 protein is CASRTGHTDTQYF. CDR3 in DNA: TGTGCCAGCAGGACAGGGCACACAGATACGCAGTATTTT.

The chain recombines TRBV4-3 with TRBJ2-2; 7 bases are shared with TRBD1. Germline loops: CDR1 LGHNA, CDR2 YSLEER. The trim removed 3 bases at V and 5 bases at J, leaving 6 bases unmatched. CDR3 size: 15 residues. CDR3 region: CASSQLDRATGELFF. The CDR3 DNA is TGCGCCAGCAGCCAGTTAGACAGGGCTACCGGGGAGCTGTTTTTT.

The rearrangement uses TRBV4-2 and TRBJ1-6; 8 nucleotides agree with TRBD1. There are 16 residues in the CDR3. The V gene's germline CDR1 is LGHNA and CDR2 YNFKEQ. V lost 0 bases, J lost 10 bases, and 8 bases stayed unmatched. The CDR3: CASSQDEGDRISPLHF. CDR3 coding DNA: TGTGCCAGCAGCCAAGATGAGGGGGACAGGATATCACCCCTCCACTTT.

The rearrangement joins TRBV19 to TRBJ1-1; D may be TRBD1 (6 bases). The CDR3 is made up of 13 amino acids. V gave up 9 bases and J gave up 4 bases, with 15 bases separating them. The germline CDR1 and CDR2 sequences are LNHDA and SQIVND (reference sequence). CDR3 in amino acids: CASPAQGGTEAFF. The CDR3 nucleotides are TGTGCCAGCCCTGCACAGGGTGGCACTGAAGCTTTCTTT.

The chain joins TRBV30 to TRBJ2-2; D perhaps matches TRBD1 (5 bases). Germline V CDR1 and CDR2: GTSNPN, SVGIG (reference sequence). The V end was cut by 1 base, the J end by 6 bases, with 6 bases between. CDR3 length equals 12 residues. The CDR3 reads CAWSAGPGELFF. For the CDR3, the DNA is TGTGCCTGGAGTGCAGGGCCCGGGGAGCTGTTTTTT.

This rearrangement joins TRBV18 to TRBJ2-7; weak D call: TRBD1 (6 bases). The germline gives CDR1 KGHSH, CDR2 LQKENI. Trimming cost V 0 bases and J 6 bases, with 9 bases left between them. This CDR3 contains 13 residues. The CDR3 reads CASSPPGAGEQYF. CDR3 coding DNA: TGTGCCAGCTCACCACCGGGGGCGGGCGAGCAGTACTTC.

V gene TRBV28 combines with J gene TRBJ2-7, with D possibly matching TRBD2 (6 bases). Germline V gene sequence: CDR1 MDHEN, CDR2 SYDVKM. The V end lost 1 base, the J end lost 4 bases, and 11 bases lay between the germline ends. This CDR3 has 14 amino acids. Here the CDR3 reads CASSLSLGGYEQYF. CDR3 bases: TGTGCCAGCAGTTTATCTTTGGGGGGATACGAGCAGTACTTC.